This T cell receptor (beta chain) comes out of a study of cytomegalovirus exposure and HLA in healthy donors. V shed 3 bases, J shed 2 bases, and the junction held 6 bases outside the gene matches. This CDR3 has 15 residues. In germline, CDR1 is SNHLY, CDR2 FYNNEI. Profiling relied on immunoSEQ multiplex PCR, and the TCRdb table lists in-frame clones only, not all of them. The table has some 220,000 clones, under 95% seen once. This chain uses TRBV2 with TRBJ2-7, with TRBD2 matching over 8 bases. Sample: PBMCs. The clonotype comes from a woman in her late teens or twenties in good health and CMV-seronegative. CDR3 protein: CASSEGTRWPYEQYF. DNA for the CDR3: TGTGCCAGCAGTGAGGGGACTAGATGGCCCTACGAGCAGTACTTC.